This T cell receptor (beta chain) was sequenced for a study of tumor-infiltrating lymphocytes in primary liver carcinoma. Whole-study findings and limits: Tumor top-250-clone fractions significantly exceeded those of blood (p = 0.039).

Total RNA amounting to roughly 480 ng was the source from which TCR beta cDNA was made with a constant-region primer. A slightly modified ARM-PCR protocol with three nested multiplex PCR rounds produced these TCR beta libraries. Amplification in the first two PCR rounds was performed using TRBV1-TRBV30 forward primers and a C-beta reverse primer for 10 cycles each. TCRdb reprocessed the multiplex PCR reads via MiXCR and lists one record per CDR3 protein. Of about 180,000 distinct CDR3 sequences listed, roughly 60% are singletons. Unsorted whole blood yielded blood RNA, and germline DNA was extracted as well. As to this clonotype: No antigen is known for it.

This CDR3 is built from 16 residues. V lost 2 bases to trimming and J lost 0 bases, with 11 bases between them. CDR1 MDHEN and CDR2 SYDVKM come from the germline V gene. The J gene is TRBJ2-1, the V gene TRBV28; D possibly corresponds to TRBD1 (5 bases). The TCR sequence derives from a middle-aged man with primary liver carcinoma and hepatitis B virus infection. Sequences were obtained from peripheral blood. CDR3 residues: CASSLDGDSSYNEQFF. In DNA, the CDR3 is TGTGCCAGCAGTTTAGACGGAGACAGCTCCTACAATGAGCAGTTCTTC.